Listed below are T cell receptor beta chains from one sample, sequenced in a study of blood T cell repertoires in COVID-19. The repertoire was sequenced with immunoSEQ multiplex PCR; TCRdb's copy has only in-frame clones and lacks some. The sample contains about 240,000 clones, approximately 80% of which appear only once. The sample taken for sequencing was peripheral blood. These receptors all stem from a woman aged 18-30 years with acute or convalescent COVID-19. Both conserved end residues are part of each CDR3. D genes are given only for firm matches. Clone size is given for some rows only: seen once, a few or many times, or a class if the clone is expanded.

.	TRBJ2-2	TRBV21-1	.	TGTGCCAGCAGCAAACAGGGCCAAAGGGGGGAGCTGTTTTTT	CASSKQGQRGELFF
.	TRBJ2-5	TRBV5-4	.	TGTGCCAGCAGCTCCCGAGACAGACAAGAGACCCAGTACTTC	CASSSRDRQETQYF
.	TRBJ2-5	TRBV9	.	TGTGCCAGCAGCGTCAGCAGGGATGAGACCCAGTACTTC	CASSVSRDETQYF
.	TRBJ2-3	TRBV5-6	.	TGTGCCAGCAGCTTGTTGGGCCAGGGGAACACAGATACGCAGTATTTT	CASSLLGQGNTDTQYF
once	TRBJ1-2	TRBV6-6	.	TGTGCCAGCAGTTACTCCTTTTCAGAGGGCCCTGGCTACACCTTC	CASSYSFSEGPGYTF
.	TRBJ2-7	TRBV28	TRBD1	TGTGCCAGCAATTATTACAGGGGGCCTGGGGGCGAGCAGTACTTC	CASNYYRGPGGEQYF
.	TRBJ1-3	TRBV18	.	TGTGCCAGCTCACCTAACAGGGACTCTGGAAACACCATATATTTT	CASSPNRDSGNTIYF
.	TRBJ2-4	TRBV4-3	TRBD1	TGCGCCAGCAGCCAAGGACAGGGGAAAAACATTCAGTACTTC	CASSQGQGKNIQYF
.	TRBJ2-7	TRBV5-6	.	TGTGCCAGCAGCTTGGGTACCTACGAGCAGTACTTC	CASSLGTYEQYF
once	TRBJ2-1	TRBV28	.	TGTGCCAGCAGTTTCGATTACGGTGAGCAGTTCTTC	CASSFDYGEQFF
.	TRBJ1-6	TRBV2	.	TGTGCCAGCAGTGGCGCCGATTCACCCCTCCACTTT	CASSGADSPLHF
.	TRBJ2-7	TRBV7-2	TRBD2	TGTGCCAGCAGCTTACCCTTAGCGGGCACCTACGAGCAGTACTTC	CASSLPLAGTYEQYF
.	TRBJ1-6	TRBV4-1	TRBD1	TGCGCCAGCAGCCAGGAGACTGGGACAGAAATTAATTCACCCCTCCACTTT	CASSQETGTEINSPLHF
.	TRBJ2-1	TRBV6-5	.	TGTGCCAGCAGCACGGGGGGCCATCCCTACAATGAGCAGTTCTTC	CASSTGGHPYNEQFF
.	TRBJ2-6	TRBV5-6	.	TGTGCCAGCAGCTTCTACAGCTCTGGGGCCAACGTCCTGACTTTC	CASSFYSSGANVLTF
.	TRBJ1-2	TRBV18	.	TGTGCCAGCTCCGGTAGGGGTGGTACTAACTATGGCTACACCTTC	CASSGRGGTNYGYTF
.	TRBJ1-2	TRBV21-1	.	TGTGCCACGAGGGCTCCCCTTTATGGCTACACCTTC	CATRAPLYGYTF
.	TRBJ1-5	TRBV2	.	TGTGCCAGCAGTGCCCGGGCGGGGAATCAGCCCCAGCATTTT	CASSARAGNQPQHF
few	TRBJ1-1	TRBV7-3	.	TGTGCCAGCAGCTCTGATGGAGAAACTGAAGCTTTCTTT	CASSSDGETEAFF
once	TRBJ2-5	TRBV7-3	TRBD2	TGTGCCAGCAGCTTAACTAGCGGGAGGTTTGGAGAGACCCAGTACTTC	CASSLTSGRFGETQYF
.	TRBJ1-2	TRBV3-1/TRBV3-2	.	TGTGCCAGCAGCCAAGAGGCAGGGGAGGGGTATGGCTACACCTTC	CASSQEAGEGYGYTF
.	TRBJ2-1	TRBV6-5	TRBD2	TGTGCCAGCAGTTACTCCGGGACTAGCGGGAGTGGGCAGTTCTTC	CASSYSGTSGSGQFF
.	TRBJ1-2	TRBV14	.	TGTGCCAGCAGCCAGAAACACAGGGCCTATGGCTACACCTTC	CASSQKHRAYGYTF
once	TRBJ2-2	TRBV5-4	TRBD2	TGTGCCAGCAGCGTAATTTCAGCGGGAGGGAGTACCGGGGAGCTGTTTTTT	CASSVISAGGSTGELFF
once	TRBJ2-1	TRBV5-6	TRBD1	TGTGCCAGCAGCTTAGTCACAGGGGAATTGAATGAGCAGTTCTTC	CASSLVTGELNEQFF
.	TRBJ1-4	TRBV28	.	TGTGCCAGCAGCCCGAGGAATGAAAAACTGTTTTTT	CASSPRNEKLFF
many	TRBJ2-3	TRBV3-1/TRBV3-2	.	TGTGCCAGCAGCCAAGAGCAGTACACAGATACGCAGTATTTT	CASSQEQYTDTQYF
.	TRBJ2-3	TRBV19	.	TGTGCCAGTAGTCTCAGGACTGTAAGCACAGATACGCAGTATTTT	CASSLRTVSTDTQYF
.	TRBJ1-5	TRBV30	.	TGTGCCTGGGGGTCGGACAACCATCAGCCCCAGCATTTT	CAWGSDNHQPQHF
.	TRBJ1-2	TRBV6-2/TRBV6-3	TRBD1	TGTGCCAGCAGTTATGAGGACAGGGCTCCTTCCTATGGCTACACCTTC	CASSYEDRAPSYGYTF
.	TRBJ2-1	TRBV7-3	.	TGTGCCAGCAGCTTACTCCCCGCTAGTTTCGGCTCCTACAATGAGCAGTTCTTC	CASSLLPASFGSYNEQFF
.	TRBJ2-7	TRBV5-8	.	TGTGCCAGCAGCTTACAGGTCGGGAGCGAGCAGTACTTC	CASSLQVGSEQYF
.	TRBJ2-7	TRBV7-2	.	TGTGCCAGCAGCTTAGCGTCTGGGTCGGGCGGGTTGTACTTC	CASSLASGSGGLYF
once	TRBJ1-2	TRBV7-2	TRBD1	TGTGCCAGCAGACAAGGCCTGCGACAGGGCCCGGGATGGTATGGCTACACCTTC	CASRQGLRQGPGWYGYTF
few	TRBJ1-1	TRBV5-4	.	TGTGCCAGCAGCTGGGACTTCACTGAAGCTTTCTTT	CASSWDFTEAFF
.	TRBJ1-2	TRBV6-5	.	TGTGCCAGCAGTTACGGAGCAGGGTATGGCTACACCTTC	CASSYGAGYGYTF
.	TRBJ1-6	TRBV30	.	TGTGCCTGGGAGGGGAATCAGGTTTCACCCCTCCACTTT	CAWEGNQVSPLHF
once	TRBJ2-5	TRBV7-3	.	TGTGCCAGCAGCCTTAAAGAGGGTTTCGGGGAGACCCAGTACTTC	CASSLKEGFGETQYF
once	TRBJ2-1	TRBV7-3	TRBD2	TGTGCCAGCAGCTTATCTCTAGCGGAATACAATGAGCAGTTCTTC	CASSLSLAEYNEQFF
.	TRBJ2-1	TRBV18	TRBD1	TGTGCCAGCTCACCGACACAGGGGGTCAGGGGGGATGAGCAGTTCTTC	CASSPTQGVRGDEQFF
.	TRBJ2-6	TRBV6-5	TRBD1	TGTGCCAGCAGTTTTACAGGGGGCTCTGGGGCCAACGTCCTGACTTTC	CASSFTGGSGANVLTF
.	TRBJ1-4	TRBV19	TRBD1	TGTGCCAGTACCACCGGGGGACAGGGCAATGAAAAACTGTTTTTT	CASTTGGQGNEKLFF
.	TRBJ2-3	TRBV9	TRBD2	TGTGCCAGCAGCGTAGTTAGCGGGAGGGGCCCAGATACGCAGTATTTT	CASSVVSGRGPDTQYF
.	TRBJ2-3	TRBV21-1	.	TGTGCCAGCAGAAACTGGCTAGCGCTACCCAGCACAGATACGCAGTATTTT	CASRNWLALPSTDTQYF
.	TRBJ2-6	TRBV9	.	TGTGCCAGTACTGGGGCCAACGTCCTGACTTTC	CASTGANVLTF
.	TRBJ2-7	TRBV3-1/TRBV3-2	TRBD1	TGTGCCAGCAGCTTTGAGGGACAGGGGACGGACGAGCAGTACTTC	CASSFEGQGTDEQYF
.	TRBJ2-7	TRBV28	.	TGTGCCAGCAGTTTATCGGGAGGGGGCCCAGGCGAGCAGTACTTC	CASSLSGGGPGEQYF
.	TRBJ1-2	TRBV5-4	TRBD1	TGTGCCAGCAGCCCAGGGACAGTGCTCTATGGCTACACCTTC	CASSPGTVLYGYTF
.	TRBJ1-6	TRBV11-2	TRBD1	TGTGCCAGCAGCATCCGACAGGGGAGAAGTTCACCCCTCCACTTT	CASSIRQGRSSPLHF
once	TRBJ2-1	TRBV11-2	TRBD2	TGTGCCAGCAGCTTAGATATAGCGGGAGTTGAGCAGTTCTTC	CASSLDIAGVEQFF
.	TRBJ2-5	TRBV11-2	.	TGTGCCAGCAGCTTAGCTGGAGGGGCCTTGCTAGAGACCCAGTACTTC	CASSLAGGALLETQYF
.	TRBJ2-7	TRBV4-3	TRBD1	TGCGCCAGCAGCCAAGGTCGGACAGGGCCCTACGAGCAGTACTTC	CASSQGRTGPYEQYF
.	TRBJ2-7	TRBV28	TRBD1	TGTGCCAGCAGCCACCGCGCAGGGACAGCCTACGAGCAGTACTTC	CASSHRAGTAYEQYF
.	TRBJ2-1	TRBV10-3	TRBD2	TGTGCCATCAGTGAGTCCCTAAGGGCTAGCGGGAATGAGCAGTTCTTC	CAISESLRASGNEQFF
.	TRBJ2-7	TRBV19	.	TGTGCCAGTAGTATTTCCAGACAGGCCGCCTACGAGCAGTACTTC	CASSISRQAAYEQYF
.	TRBJ2-7	TRBV7-9	TRBD2	TGTGCCAGCAGCTCCGGACTAGCGGGAACATTGTACGAGCAGTACTTC	CASSSGLAGTLYEQYF
.	TRBJ1-2	TRBV6-5	.	TGTGCCAGCAGTTACCGGGGGGATGGCTACACCTTC	CASSYRGDGYTF
few	TRBJ2-7	TRBV5-8	TRBD2	TGTGCCAGCAGCTGGATCCAGCGGGGAGCCTACGAGCAGTACTTC	CASSWIQRGAYEQYF
.	TRBJ2-7	TRBV7-6	.	TGTGCCAGCAGCTTAGCGGCATCTGGGGCTGGGGAGCAGTACTTC	CASSLAASGAGEQYF